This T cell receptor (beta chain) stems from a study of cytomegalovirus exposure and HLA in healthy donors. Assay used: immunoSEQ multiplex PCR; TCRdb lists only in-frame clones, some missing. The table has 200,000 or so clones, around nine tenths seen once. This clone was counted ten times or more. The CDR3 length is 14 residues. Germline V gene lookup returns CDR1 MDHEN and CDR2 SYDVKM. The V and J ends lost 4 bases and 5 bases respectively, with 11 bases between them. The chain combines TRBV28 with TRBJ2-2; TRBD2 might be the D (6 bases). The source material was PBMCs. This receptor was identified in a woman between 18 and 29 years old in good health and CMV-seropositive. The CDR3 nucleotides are TGTGCCAGCAGTTCCGGGACTGAAACCGGGGAGCTGTTTTTT. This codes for CASSSGTETGELFF. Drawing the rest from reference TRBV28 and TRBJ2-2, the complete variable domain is DVKVTQSSRYLVKRTGEKVFLECVQDMDHENMFWYRQDPGLGLRLIYFSYDVKMKEKGDIPEGYSVSREKKERFSLILESASTNQTSMYLCASSSGTETGELFFGEGSRLTVL.